A selection of T cell receptor beta chains follows, all from one sample in a study of cytomegalovirus exposure and HLA in healthy donors. The repertoire was sequenced with immunoSEQ multiplex PCR; TCRdb's copy has only in-frame clones and lacks some. This repertoire shows 100,000 to 150,000 clones, approximately 80% found once; its top ten account for roughly 13%. Material for sequencing was PBMCs. Receptor source: a middle-aged woman in good health and CMV-seropositive. Both conserved end residues are part of each CDR3. Each record gives: clone size, D gene, J gene, V gene, CDR3 protein, CDR3 DNA. D genes are given only for firm matches. The size field is filled for only some rows; it gives once, few, many or a size class.

- - TRBJ1-2 TRBV28 CASSLGQLYGYTF TGTGCCAGCAGTTTAGGGCAGCTCTATGGCTACACCTTC
- TRBD2 TRBJ2-3 TRBV5-1 CASSLAGGPPDTQYF TGCGCCAGCAGCTTGGCGGGAGGGCCCCCAGATACGCAGTATTTT
- - TRBJ1-5 TRBV2 CASRLGPGGLRANQPQHF TGTGCCAGCAGACTAGGACCGGGGGGACTCAGAGCAAATCAGCCCCAGCATTTT
- TRBD2 TRBJ2-3 TRBV7-2 CASSPTPLAGGTDTQYF TGTGCCAGCAGCCCGACCCCGCTAGCGGGAGGGACAGATACGCAGTATTTT
- - TRBJ2-3 TRBV5-1 CASSLSPVVGGTDTQYF TGCGCCAGCAGCTTGTCTCCGGTGGTAGGAGGCACAGATACGCAGTATTTT
- - TRBJ1-2 TRBV11-2 CASSLVGTANYGYTF TGTGCCAGCAGCTTAGTTGGTACAGCTAACTATGGCTACACCTTC
- TRBD1 TRBJ2-7 TRBV9 CASSAGTGVAYEQYF TGTGCCAGCAGCGCGGGGACAGGAGTCGCCTACGAGCAGTACTTC
- - TRBJ1-4 TRBV7-9 CASSLERGEKLFF TGTGCCAGCAGCTTAGAGAGGGGGGAAAAACTGTTTTTT
few TRBD1 TRBJ1-1 TRBV19 CASSMIGGSWKEAFF TGTGCCAGTAGTATGATAGGGGGCTCCTGGAAAGAAGCTTTCTTT
- TRBD2 TRBJ2-3 TRBV28 CASSSSGRAPTDTQYF TGTGCCAGCAGCTCAAGCGGGAGGGCCCCCACAGATACGCAGTATTTT